A single sample is the source of the 16 T cell receptor beta chains below, sequenced in a study of blood T cell repertoires in COVID-19. Clones were sequenced by immunoSEQ multiplex PCR, and TCRdb holds only the in-frame ones, with some missing. The sample records approximately 77,000 clones, about 90% being singletons. Sequenced sample: peripheral blood. These receptors were collected from a man in his forties or fifties with active COVID-19.

This sequence joins TRBV9 and TRBJ2-2; tentative D call: TRBD1 (6 bases). The CDR3 is 16 residues long. Germline-derived CDR1 and CDR2 are SGDLS and YYNGEE. V shed 0 bases and J shed 4 bases, with 13 bases lying between them. CDR3: CASSVGVGAFTGELFF. The CDR3 DNA is TGTGCCAGCAGCGTAGGGGTGGGGGCGTTCACCGGGGAGCTGTTTTTT. Variable domain in full (rest from reference TRBV9 and TRBJ2-2): DSGVTQTPKHLITATGQRVTLRCSPRSGDLSVYWYQQSLDQGLQFLIQYYNGEERAKGNILERFSAQQFPDLHSELNLSSLELGDSALYFCASSVGVGAFTGELFFGEGSRLTVL.

The CDR3 here is CASSGPTEAFF. CDR3 nucleotides: TGCGCCAGCAGTGGGCCCACTGAAGCTTTCTTT. The V call is TRBV10-2, the J call TRBJ1-1; D unresolved. V shed 4 bases and J shed 4 bases, with 4 bases lying between them. This CDR3 has 11 residues. CDR1 is WSHSY and CDR2 is SAAADI in the germline V gene.

This clone showed up just once. Other DNA sequences from this sample encode an identical CDR3 as well. The chain couples TRBV19 to TRBJ1-6; D not certain. Trimming removed 5 bases at V and 4 bases at J, with 9 bases between. This CDR3 is 14 amino acids long. Per germline, CDR1 LNHDA and CDR2 SQIVND (reference sequence). The CDR3 loop is CASSPREYNSPLHF. CDR3 DNA sequence: TGTGCCAGTAGTCCCCGGGAGTATAATTCACCCCTCCACTTT. The entire variable domain, with the rest obtained from reference TRBV19 and TRBJ1-6, is as follows: DGGITQSPKYLFRKEGQNVTLSCEQNLNHDAMYWYRQDPGQGLRLIYYSQIVNDFQKGDIAEGYSVSREKKESFPLTVTSAQKNPTAFYLCASSPREYNSPLHFGNGTRLTVT.

The chain has TRBV10-3 and TRBJ2-1; TRBD1 agrees at 10 bases. The CDR3 has 16 amino acids. CDR1 and CDR2 from the germline V gene are ENHRY and SYGVKD. With V trimmed by 3 bases and J by 3 bases, 5 bases remained unmatched. The CDR3 bases are TGTGCCATCAGTGAAAGGACAGGGGGGGTCTACAATGAGCAGTTCTTC. This gives the protein CAISERTGGVYNEQFF.

The chain carries TRBV5-5 and TRBJ1-5, with a weak D call TRBD1 (5 bases). Between the trimmed V and J ends, which lost 1 base and 3 bases, there was a span of 8 bases. CDR1 is SGHKS and CDR2 is YYEKEE in the germline V gene (reference sequence). CDR3 length equals 14 residues. As DNA, the CDR3 is TGTGCCAGCAGCTTGTGGGGCCTCAATCAGCCCCAGCATTTT. This encodes CASSLWGLNQPQHF.

The DNA for the CDR3 is TGTGCCAGCAGTTTCCCCCGGGACAGGGTAAATCAGCCCCAGCATTTT. Its protein is CASSFPRDRVNQPQHF. This chain uses TRBV28 with TRBJ1-5; 9 positions match TRBD1. This CDR3 region has 16 residues. J lost 4 bases, V lost 3 bases, and 7 bases had no gene match. The germline CDR1 and CDR2 sequences are MDHEN and SYDVKM.

The chain employs TRBV27 and TRBJ1-2, with no clear D. The CDR3 is 13 residues long. Per germline, CDR1 MNHEY and CDR2 SMNVEV (reference sequence). With 3 bases removed from V and 3 bases from J, the gap between germline ends came to 8 bases. This CDR3 reads CASSLSGDYGYTF. DNA of the CDR3: TGTGCCAGCAGTTTGTCAGGCGACTATGGCTACACCTTC.

The chain joins TRBV2 to TRBJ1-2; 8 bases align to TRBD1. J was trimmed by 8 bases and V by 6 bases; bases with no gene match: 11. This CDR3 comprises 14 residues. Germline CDR1 and CDR2: SNHLY and FYNNEI. CDR3 sequence reads: CASRGQALEGGYTF. The CDR3 DNA is TGTGCCAGCAGGGGACAGGCATTAGAGGGGGGCTACACCTTC.

This chain links TRBV11-1 with TRBJ1-1; D remains ambiguous. Per the germline V gene, CDR1 is SGHAT and CDR2 is FQDESV (reference sequence). The CDR3 totals 13 residues. Trimming removed 1 base from V and 3 bases from J, with 6 bases in between. CDR3 nucleotides: TGTGCCAGCAGCTTAGACCGGTACACTGAAGCTTTCTTT. It codes for CASSLDRYTEAFF.

The V gene is TRBV3-1 (or the pseudogene TRBV3-2), the J gene TRBJ1-5; D unclear. Germline V CDR1 and CDR2: LGHDT, YNNKEL (reference sequence). The CDR3 loop spans 14 amino acids. Between the trimmed V and J ends, which lost 5 bases and 0 bases, there was a span of 8 bases. The CDR3 sequence: CASSRGYSNQPQHF. Here the CDR3 DNA reads TGTGCCAGCAGCAGAGGTTATAGCAATCAGCCCCAGCATTTT.

The gene calls are TRBV5-6 and TRBJ2-7; the match to TRBD2 covers 9 bases. Germline V CDR1 and CDR2: SGHDT, YYEEEE. This CDR3 comprises 14 residues. The V and J ends lost 1 base and 2 bases, in that order; junction bases with no gene match: 1. CDR3 nucleotide sequence: TGTGCCAGCAGCTTGTTAGCGGGGGCCTACGAGCAGTACTTC. Its translation: CASSLLAGAYEQYF. Using reference TRBV5-6 and TRBJ2-7 for the parts outside the CDR3, the full variable domain is DAGVTQSPTHLIKTRGQQVTLRCSPKSGHDTVSWYQQALGQGPQFIFQYYEEEERQRGNFPDRFSGHQFPNYSSELNVNALLLGDSALYLCASSLLAGAYEQYFGPGTRLTVT.

The chain recombines TRBV11-3 with TRBJ2-7; 10 positions match TRBD2. CDR1 and CDR2 from the germline V gene are SGHNT and YENEEA. This CDR3 has 17 residues. After removal of 3 bases from V and 1 base from J, the junction contained 9 bases not matched to a gene. DNA for the CDR3: TGTGCCAGCAGCTTCCTTACTAGCGGGGCTTTTTCCTACGAGCAGTACTTC. This codes for CASSFLTSGAFSYEQYF.

The chain links TRBV11-2 to TRBJ1-2; 9 bases line up with TRBD1. V shed 5 bases and J 0 bases; nucleotides not matched to a gene: 7. CDR1 and CDR2 (germline): SGHAT, FQNNGV. CDR3 length equals 16 residues. CDR3 amino acids: CASSRDRELANYGYTF. CDR3 nucleotide sequence: TGTGCCAGCAGCCGGGACAGGGAGTTAGCTAACTATGGCTACACCTTC.

This sequence joins TRBV7-9 and TRBJ2-7; 10 bases map to TRBD2. Germline trimming cut 0 bases from V and 1 base from J; bases unmatched to any gene: 0. CDR1 is SEHNR and CDR2 is FQNEAQ in the germline V gene (reference sequence). This CDR3 has 15 amino acids. CDR3 residues: CASSLALAGSYEQYF. CDR3 DNA sequence: TGTGCCAGCAGCTTAGCACTAGCGGGATCCTACGAGCAGTACTTC.

The genes are TRBV3-1 (or the pseudogene TRBV3-2) and TRBJ1-4, with D hard to call. V lost 3 bases, J lost 4 bases, and 9 bases lay in between. The CDR3 covers 14 residues. Germline assignment: CDR1 LGHDT and CDR2 YNNKEL (reference sequence). The CDR3: CASSQSELNEKLFF. Written as DNA, the CDR3 is TGTGCCAGCAGCCAGAGTGAACTTAATGAAAAACTGTTTTTT.

This chain joins TRBV5-5 and TRBJ2-1, with TRBD2 identical over 9 bases. The CDR3 sequence is 16 residues long. Trimming at V came to 3 bases and at J to 0 bases, leaving 4 bases not matched to a gene. CDR1 is SGHKS, CDR2 YYEKEE, per germline (reference sequence). CDR3 sequence reads: CASSWELAGSYNEQFF. DNA for the CDR3: TGTGCCAGCAGCTGGGAACTAGCGGGCTCCTACAATGAGCAGTTCTTC. Variable domain in full (rest from reference TRBV5-5 and TRBJ2-1): DAGVTQSPTHLIKTRGQQVTLRCSPISGHKSVSWYQQVLGQGPQFIFQYYEKEERGRGNFPDRFSARQFPNYSSELNVNALLLGDSALYLCASSWELAGSYNEQFFGPGTRLTVL.